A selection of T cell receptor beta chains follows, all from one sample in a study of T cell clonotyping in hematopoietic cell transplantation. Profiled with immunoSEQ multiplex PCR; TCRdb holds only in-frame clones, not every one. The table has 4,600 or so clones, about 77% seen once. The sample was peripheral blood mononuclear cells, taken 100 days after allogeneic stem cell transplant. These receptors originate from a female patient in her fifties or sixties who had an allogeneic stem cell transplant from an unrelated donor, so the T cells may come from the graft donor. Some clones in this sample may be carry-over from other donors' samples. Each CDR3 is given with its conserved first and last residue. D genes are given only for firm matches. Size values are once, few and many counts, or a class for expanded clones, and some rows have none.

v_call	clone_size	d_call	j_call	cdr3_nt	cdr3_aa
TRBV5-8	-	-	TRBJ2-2	TGTGCCAGCAGCTTGGGGCAGGGGAACACCGGGGAGCTGTTTTTT	CASSLGQGNTGELFF
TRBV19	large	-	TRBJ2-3	TGTGCCAGTAGTACAACAGGGACAGATACGCAGTATTTT	CASSTTGTDTQYF
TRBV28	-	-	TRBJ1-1	TGTGCCAGCAGTCATCGGGGGGGGATTGAAGCTTTCTTT	CASSHRGGIEAFF
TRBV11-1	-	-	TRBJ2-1	TGTGCCAGCAGCTTACAGGCAGGAACCTACAATGAGCAGTTCTTC	CASSLQAGTYNEQFF
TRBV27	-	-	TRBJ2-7	TGTGCCAGCACCCGGCCAGGGAGCTCCTACGAGCAGTACTTC	CASTRPGSSYEQYF
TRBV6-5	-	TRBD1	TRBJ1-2	TGTGCCAGCAGTTCGCCGAGCGCACAGGGGCAAAGTGGCTACACCTTC	CASSSPSAQGQSGYTF
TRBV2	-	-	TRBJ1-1	TGTGCCAGCAGCGCGACAGGCTGGAACACTGAAGCTTTCTTT	CASSATGWNTEAFF
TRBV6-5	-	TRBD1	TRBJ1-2	TGTGCCAGCAGCCGACAGGGGGGAATAGATGGCTACACCTTC	CASSRQGGIDGYTF
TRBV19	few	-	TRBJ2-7	TGTGCCAGTAGAGACAGTTTTACCTACGAGCAGTACTTC	CASRDSFTYEQYF
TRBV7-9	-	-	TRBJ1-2	TGTGCCAGCAGCTTAGCGAGTTACCTGGGCTACACCTTC	CASSLASYLGYTF
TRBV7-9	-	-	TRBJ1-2	TGTGCCAGCAGCTTACGTCGGGGAAATGGCTACACCTTC	CASSLRRGNGYTF
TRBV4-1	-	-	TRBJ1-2	TGCGCCAGCAGCCAAGGATACAGGGCTAACTATGGCTACACCTTC	CASSQGYRANYGYTF
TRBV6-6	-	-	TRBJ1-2	TGTGCCAGCAGTTACTCGAGCGGAAACTATGGCTACACCTTC	CASSYSSGNYGYTF
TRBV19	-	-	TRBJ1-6	TGTGCCAGTAGTCCAAGCCGGGGGACGAGGAATTCACCCCTCCACTTT	CASSPSRGTRNSPLHF
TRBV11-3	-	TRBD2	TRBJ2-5	TGTGCCAGCAGCGACCAAGCTAGCGGAGAGACCCAGTACTTC	CASSDQASGETQYF
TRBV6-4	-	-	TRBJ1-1	TGTGCCAGCAGCCCCGGTGGACAGCCCACTGAAGCTTTCTTT	CASSPGGQPTEAFF
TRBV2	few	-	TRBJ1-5	TGTGCCAGCAGTGAACTTGGGGGGGACAATCAGCCCCAGCATTTT	CASSELGGDNQPQHF
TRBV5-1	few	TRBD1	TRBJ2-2	TGCGCCAGCAGCGCCGGGACAGCCGCCGCTGGATTGGGGGAGCTGTTTTTT	CASSAGTAAAGLGELFF
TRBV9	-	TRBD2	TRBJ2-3	TGTGCCAGCAGCGGAGGACTAGCGGGGGGGTTGAGAGATACGCAGTATTTT	CASSGGLAGGLRDTQYF
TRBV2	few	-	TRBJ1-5	TGTGCCAGCAGTCTACGATTCCTCGATCAGCCCCAGCATTTT	CASSLRFLDQPQHF
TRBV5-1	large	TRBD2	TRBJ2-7	TGCGCCAGCAGCTTGGATGGGGGGGTGGACGACGAGCAGTACTTC	CASSLDGGVDDEQYF
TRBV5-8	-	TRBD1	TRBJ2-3	TGTGCCAGCAGCTCGGGACAGGACATCCCAGATACGCAGTATTTT	CASSSGQDIPDTQYF
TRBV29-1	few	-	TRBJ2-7	TGCAGCGTTGCGAGAGACTACGAGCAGTACTTC	CSVARDYEQYF